Listed here is a single T cell receptor (beta chain). The repertoire was sequenced with immunoSEQ multiplex PCR; TCRdb's copy has only in-frame clones and lacks some. Of over 2 million clones in the sample, 85% to 95% are singletons; the top ten hold 0.1% to 0.15%. This entry belongs to a study of shared clonotypes between healthy human individuals. The germline gives CDR1 MNHNY, CDR2 SVGAGI (reference sequence). The CDR3 has 16 amino acids. Trimming at V came to 6 bases and at J to 2 bases, leaving 4 bases not matched to a gene. The chain recombines TRBV6-6 with TRBJ2-2; 12 bases line up with TRBD2. The TCR sequence derives from a man younger than 30 in good health. Sequenced material: naive CD4+ T cells sorted from blood. Subset in this sample: CD45RA+ positively selected. CDR3 loop: CASSPGLAGNTGELFF. DNA of the CDR3: TGTGCCAGCAGCCCGGGACTAGCGGGTAACACCGGGGAGCTGTTTTTT.